This record concerns one T cell receptor (beta chain) sequence. No cognate antigen has been identified for it. Base qualities were left out, and no much larger clone turns up one base away. Library preparation used the immunoSEQ multiplex PCR assay. For the multiplex PCR, a mixture combining 60 forward primers for TCR Vbeta segments and 13 reverse primers for TCR Jbeta segments was used. Amplification of the CDR3 region of rearranged TCR beta genes was performed with a multiplex PCR assay on genomic DNA. The Illumina HiSeq System was used to sequence the amplified TCR beta libraries as 87-base-pair reads. The authors' pipeline ran thus. In a later analysis, about 80 million unique TCR beta chains were counted across the approximately 620 repertoires, and approximately 9.9 million of these chains were shared by at least two donors. Raw reads were error-corrected and collapsed into unique sequences with a nearest-neighbor algorithm that merged closely related sequences to remove PCR and sequencing errors. To assign V, D and J gene segments, CDR3 sequences were aligned to IMGT reference sequences. Each retained sequence needed at least a six-nucleotide match to both a V gene segment and a J gene segment. Rearrangements were classified as productive when the CDR3 lacked stop codons and remained in frame with V and J, and all other rearrangements were classified as non-productive. CDR3 was defined according to IMGT convention as the region running from the second conserved V-encoded cysteine to the conserved J-encoded phenylalanine. The earlier analysis of a few hundred of the donors excluded sequences that lacked an unambiguous match to a single V gene segment. An earlier analysis of 550 to 650 of the donors classified V segments as functional when productive rearrangements were above 56.7% and as segregating when the standard deviation between donors was above 5%. To diagnose cytomegalovirus status from the catalog of TCR beta chain sequences, a statistical classification framework was built. A later analysis assigned V and J genes by comparing TCR nucleotide sequences with IMGT/GENE-DB human TR gene sequences. A later analysis assigned CDR3 sequences and most-parsimonious VDJ recombination scenarios with the TCRdist pipeline. In a later analysis, every TCR beta chain was defined by the combination of its CDR3 amino acid sequence and its V-gene family, and reads without a unique V-gene family were dropped. As a way to deal with suspected cross-contamination and a sequencing artifact, a later analysis dropped hundreds of nucleotide sequences that were highly shared and had low generation probability. In a later analysis, a clonal expansion index was calculated for each public chain from normalized within-repertoire ranks of inferred template counts. In a later analysis, generation probabilities were computed using a VDJ recombination model fitted to out-of-frame rearrangements, and the results were checked against IGoR. In a later analysis, hypergeometric tests were used to score TCR-TCR, TCR-HLA and TCR-CMV co-occurrence, with a repertoire-size bias correction applied to TCR pairs. False discovery rates were estimated in a later analysis by permuting HLA or CMV assignments 20 times. A later analysis grouped co-occurring TCRs with DBSCAN, adding TCRdist sequence similarity when clustering within HLA-allele-positive subsets. For co-occurrence clustering, repertoires with fewer than 30,000 or more than 120,000 public chains were excluded, along with several repertoires with anomalous nucleotide sharing. This immuneACCESS table, as held by TCRdb, lists in-frame sequences with V and J called but not all clones. Of the missing ones, under half trace to an unresolved V gene in checked studies; the others have no known cause. For V, J and clone size, that table is used; D and trimming come from the DNA. Counted in this sample were fewer than 200,000 clones; 82% of them appeared once. Clones ranked in the top ten supply approximately 1.5% of the sample.

The cohort comprised under 700 healthy bone marrow donors. At the time of sampling, all cohort members were nominally healthy, though unrecorded immune exposures were likely present. The donor was CMV seronegative and was included in the group of over 300 seronegative cohort members. A peripheral blood sample was provided by each donor, and peripheral blood mononuclear cells were used for TCR beta sequencing. Genomic DNA was extracted from the blood cell samples with the Qiagen DNeasy Blood Extraction Kit. The data are from a study of cytomegalovirus exposure and HLA in healthy donors (dated by TCRdb to the late 2010s). Looking at the study overall: An earlier analysis of roughly 630 of the donors reported roughly 300 Gb of sequence data and 117 million unique TCR beta sequences from 150 million to 200 million T cells. In a later analysis, previously published TCR beta repertoires from about 640 donors were re-analyzed and high-resolution HLA genotyping was added so that TCR occurrence patterns could be studied. An earlier analysis of some 600 of the donors applied high-throughput TCR beta sequencing to assess whether each TCR beta V gene segment acted as functional or pseudogenic. The genetic ancestry cluster associated with self-reported Caucasian donors included 81% of the 350 to 500 genotyped donors. Along with the approximately 700-subject first cohort, a separate validation cohort of over 90 different subjects was used. Typing coverage varied by locus: roughly 629-630 donors for A, B, C, DRB1 and DQB1; approximately 560 for DQA1; around 610 for DPA1; roughly 450 for DPB1. An early release covering more than 500 HLA-typed donors comprised approximately 300 gigabases of sequencing data and approximately 80 million unique TCR sequences. To predict cytomegalovirus infection status, the study brought together high-throughput TCR immunosequencing, statistical association of individual TCRs with disease status, and machine learning. Because of strong linkage in the cohort, a few DR-DQ haplotypes were treated as single units for association and clustering. Donor age, sex, ethnicity and CMV serostatus were compiled alongside the repertoire data. The study used immunosequencing to profile the T cell repertoires of approximately 630 subjects and linked those repertoires to cytomegalovirus serostatus. Both class I and class II loci were covered by HLA typing, at four-digit resolution. Every repertoire in the discovery cohort had been generated on one and the same sequencing platform. Rather than drawing on any new phenotypic data, the later analysis identified candidate immune exposures from TCR beta sequences and the way those sequences occurred across donors. Among 350 to 400 genotyped donors of the cohort, an average of about 240,000 unique TCR beta nucleotide sequences were sequenced per donor, around a sixth of them non-productive. In a later genetic analysis, genome-wide SNP genotypes for about 65% of the 666 donors were used, and that subset was treated as a discovery cohort. The aim of the study was to test whether cataloging public T cell receptors could identify signatures of past pathogen exposure.

From V the trimming removes 2 bases and from J it removes 11 bases, while the gene matches leave 2 bases of the junction unaccounted for. According to the germline V gene, CDR1 reads MNHEY and CDR2 reads SVGAGI. The cysteine opens and the phenylalanine closes a CDR3 of 11 amino acids. Here the CDR3 DNA is all that survives: 33 bases in frame from base 1. Broader findings and caveats from the paper: A later analysis found that most CMV-associated TCR beta chains appeared HLA-restricted, with HLA associations seemingly driven largely by CMV exposure. A further reported finding was that TCR beta sequences accurately predicted the HLA-A and HLA-B alleles for most subjects in the first cohort. A cluster of highly shared sequence variants was judged likely to be a technical artifact of the sequencing pipeline. Broadly in line with IMGT annotations, most TCR beta V segments showed up in productive rearrangements about 87% or about 30% of the time in an earlier analysis of roughly 590 of the donors. Because counts were too low, roughly 17 rarely observed V segments, including chromosome 9 orphons, were left out of the earlier analysis of 587 of the donors. According to a later analysis, parvovirus B19, influenza, CMV and Epstein-Barr virus appeared linked to several top co-occurrence clusters. It was suggested by the authors that the approach could potentially be generalized to other disease states and immunological phenotypes. Because HLA typing was unavailable for some donors at each locus, only the typed subset was used in association tests. Some IMGT-functional V segments, including TRBV6-2 and TRBV6-3, could not be told apart with the 87-base-pair reads, so those segments were excluded. The cohort was sequenced for TCR beta chains only, and without alpha or paired-chain data the features that could be detected were limited. Immune exposure information for the cohort was limited to CMV serostatus. Three of the identified cytomegalovirus-associated TCR beta chains were confirmed in vitro to be specific for cytomegalovirus antigens. Cytomegalovirus status was reported to be diagnosed by the classifier with high specificity and sensitivity in both the original and validation cohorts. An association between a missense DCLRE1C variant and V-gene and J-gene trimming of TCR beta chains was found in a later genetic analysis and replicated in an independent cohort. In a later analysis, some 17,000 TCR beta sequences were associated with specific HLA alleles at a false discovery rate of 0.05. Most TCR sequences were seen in very few donors, while some public TCRs were found in many individuals. According to a later genetic analysis, donors in an Asian-associated ancestry cluster had fewer N-insertions in productive TCRs than the roughly 670-donor mean. Correlated functional status among segregating V segments might reflect linkage disequilibrium, but an unknown experimental factor could not be ruled out. Sequencing depth was assumed to be roughly uniform across donors in the presence/absence analyses, though that assumption may not hold. A later analysis found that HLA-associated TCR beta chains were more clonally expanded and had lower generation probabilities than equally common non-associated chains. In a later analysis, the rate of TCR association differed among HLA loci, with DRB1 alleles having the most associated TCRs and HLA-C alleles having the fewest. When HLA alleles, especially DR and DQ, strongly co-occurred, TCR associations were difficult to assign to individual alleles. The study gave a list of more than 150 TCR beta chains associated with cytomegalovirus.

The receptor comes from a male donor in good health and CMV-seronegative. Recombination linked TRBV6-5 to TRBJ1-1, and 7 junctional nucleotides match TRBD1. The sequencing sample was made of PBMCs. The CDR3 corresponds to CASSYTGVAFF. Read as DNA, the sequence is TGTGCCAGCAGTTACACAGGGGTCGCTTTCTTT.